The sequence of this T cell receptor (beta chain) was determined in a study of blood T cell repertoires in COVID-19. Trimming removed 4 bases from V and 4 bases from J, with 13 bases in between. Germline V gives CDR1 MNHEY, CDR2 SVGAGI. This CDR3 comprises 14 residues. Sequencing used immunoSEQ multiplex PCR; TCRdb keeps in-frame clones, though not all of them. The sample lists 200,000 to 250,000 clones, under 90% seen once, with more than 5.5% in the top ten. The sample was peripheral blood. This TCR was sampled from a man aged 55-75 years who had recovered from COVID-19. The chain uses TRBV6-5 and TRBJ1-2, with D maybe TRBD1 (6 bases). CDR3 sequence (DNA): TGTGCCAGCAGTTCCATCAGGGGCGCCTATGGCTACACCTTC. Protein product: CASSSIRGAYGYTF.